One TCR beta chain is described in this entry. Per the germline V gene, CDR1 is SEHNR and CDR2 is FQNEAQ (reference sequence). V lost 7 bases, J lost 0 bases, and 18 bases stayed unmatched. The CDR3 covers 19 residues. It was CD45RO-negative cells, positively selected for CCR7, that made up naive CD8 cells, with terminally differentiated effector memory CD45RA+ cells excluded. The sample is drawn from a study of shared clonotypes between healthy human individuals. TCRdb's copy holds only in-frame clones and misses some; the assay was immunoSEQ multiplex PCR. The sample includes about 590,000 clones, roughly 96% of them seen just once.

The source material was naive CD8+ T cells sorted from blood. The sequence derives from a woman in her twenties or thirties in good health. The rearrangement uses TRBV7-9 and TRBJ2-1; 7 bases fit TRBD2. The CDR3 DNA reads TGTGCCAGCAACCCGACGGTTTCGCGGGAGCCATCCTCCTACAATGAGCAGTTCTTC. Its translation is CASNPTVSREPSSYNEQFF. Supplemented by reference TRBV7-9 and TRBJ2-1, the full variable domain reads DTGVSQNPRHKITKRGQNVTFRCDPISEHNRLYWYRQTLGQGPEFLTYFQNEAQLEKSRLLSDRFSAERPKGSFSTLEIQRTEQGDSAMYLCASNPTVSREPSSYNEQFFGPGTRLTVL.